The 8 T cell receptor beta chains below were found in one sample sequenced in a study of shared clonotypes between healthy human individuals. The table came from immunoSEQ multiplex PCR; TCRdb's copy has only in-frame clones and leaves some out. The table has some 1,600,000 clones, approximately 98% seen once. Sequences were obtained from naive CD4+ T cells sorted from blood. Subset denoted: CD45RA+ positively selected. The source is a man in his thirties or forties in good health.

V and J are TRBV6-1 and TRBJ2-7; weak D call: TRBD1 (6 bases). This CDR3 comprises 15 residues. Germline CDR1 and CDR2: MNHNS and SASEGT. The V and J ends lost 5 bases and 2 bases respectively, with 16 bases between them. As DNA, the CDR3 is TGTGCCAGCAGTCCCTACCAGGGGACGGCCTACGAGCAGTACTTC. Translation: CASSPYQGTAYEQYF.

This CDR3 reads CASSGTGVGVETQYF. CDR3 coding DNA: TGTGCCAGCAGTGGGACAGGGGTTGGCGTGGAGACCCAGTACTTC. This chain joins TRBV6-1 and TRBJ2-5; 9 nucleotides agree with TRBD1. Germline V CDR1 and CDR2: MNHNS, SASEGT. Germline trimming cut 4 bases from V and 5 bases from J; bases unmatched to any gene: 8. There are 15 residues in the CDR3.

This clone appeared a single time. CDR3 nucleotide sequence: TGTGCCAGCAGCGGCGGGAGAGGGTACAATGAGCAGTTCTTC. Translating gives CASSGGRGYNEQFF. V usage is TRBV9 and J usage is TRBJ2-1, with 7 nucleotides matching TRBD2. The CDR3 length is 14 residues. Germline assignment: CDR1 SGDLS and CDR2 YYNGEE. V trimming: 3 bases; J trimming: 4 bases; junction bases outside the gene matches: 4.

The rearrangement joins TRBV5-5 to TRBJ2-7; D is uncertain. Germline V gene lookup returns CDR1 SGHKS and CDR2 YYEKEE (reference sequence). The CDR3 covers 14 residues. V was pared by 1 base and J by 0 bases, with 8 bases between. CDR3 sequence (DNA): TGTGCCAGCAGCTTGATCGCTGCCTCCTACGAGCAGTACTTC. This translates into CASSLIAASYEQYF.

V gene TRBV21-1 combines with J gene TRBJ1-1; the D call TRBD1 from the table was never checked on the DNA. TRBV21-1 is a known pseudogene. The CDR3 totals 16 residues. As DNA, the CDR3 is TGTGCCTGTCAACGGGGACAGGGCACTATGAACACTGAAGCTTTCTTT. Translated: CACQRGQGTMNTEAFF.

This sequence joins TRBV7-2 and TRBJ1-1; maybe TRBD1 (6 bases). The germline V gene encodes CDR1 SGHTA and CDR2 FQGNSA. The CDR3 loop spans 13 amino acids. Trimming shortened V by 1 base and J by 7 bases, and 10 bases separated the two germline ends. DNA for the CDR3: TGTGCCAGCAGCTTAGGGACAGTTAATGAAGCTTTCTTT. The encoded protein is CASSLGTVNEAFF.

The chain joins TRBV18 to TRBJ2-5; 11 nucleotides line up with TRBD2. The CDR3 is 17 amino acids. The ends lost 3 bases at V and 2 bases at J; junction bases unmatched: 8. Germline V CDR1 and CDR2: KGHSH, LQKENI. The CDR3 DNA is TGTGCCAGCTCACCCTTAGCGGGAGGGCCGGGGCAAGAGACCCAGTACTTC. It codes for CASSPLAGGPGQETQYF.

Comment on this clone: This sample also contains other DNA sequences that code for the same CDR3. V usage is TRBV28 and J usage is TRBJ2-6; the match to TRBD1 covers 9 bases. CDR3 size: 16 residues. Per the germline V gene, CDR1 is MDHEN and CDR2 is SYDVKM. V was pared by 3 bases and J by 0 bases, with 0 bases of the junction left unmatched. The CDR3 DNA reads TGTGCCAGCAGTTTGACAGGGGGCTCTGGGGCCAACGTCCTGACTTTC. It specifies CASSLTGGSGANVLTF.